The 30 T cell receptor beta chains in this list originate from one sample, sequenced in a study of blood T cell repertoires in COVID-19. Only in-frame clones appear in the TCRdb table, and some are missing; sequencing was by immunoSEQ multiplex PCR. The sample holds around 200,000 clones, roughly 87% seen once. Source material: peripheral blood. These receptors originate from a woman in her late teens or twenties who had recovered from COVID-19.

V gene TRBV7-9 combines with J gene TRBJ1-2, with 12 bases lining up with TRBD1. Germline CDR1 and CDR2: SEHNR and FQNEAQ (reference sequence). The ends lost 5 bases at V and 0 bases at J; junction bases unmatched: 7. This CDR3 region has 17 residues. CDR3 DNA: TGTGCCAGCAGCCCGACCGGGACAGGGGGCACTAACTATGGCTACACCTTC. Its translation: CASSPTGTGGTNYGYTF.

The J gene is TRBJ1-6, the V gene TRBV30, with TRBD1 identical over 7 bases. Germline-derived CDR1 and CDR2 are GTSNPN and SVGIG (reference sequence). This CDR3 is built from 13 residues. The CDR3 DNA sequence: TGTGGCACGGGACAGCCCTTTAATTCACCCCTCCACTTT. This translates into CGTGQPFNSPLHF. The full variable domain, in which reference TRBV30 and TRBJ1-6 provide the parts outside the CDR3, is SQTIHQWPATLVQPVGSPLSLECTVEGTSNPNLYWYRQAAGRGLQLLFYSVGIGQISSEVPQNLSASRPQDRQFILSSKKLLLSDSGFYLCGTGQPFNSPLHFGNGTRLTVT.

The chain joins TRBV19 to TRBJ2-2; 12 bases line up with TRBD1. The germline gives CDR1 LNHDA, CDR2 SQIVND (reference sequence). The CDR3 totals 16 residues. The trim removed 5 bases at V and 7 bases at J, leaving 8 bases unmatched. The chain's CDR3 is CASSPARDRGRGELFF. For the CDR3, the DNA is TGTGCCAGTAGTCCGGCCCGGGACAGGGGGCGCGGGGAGCTGTTTTTT.

This clone was seen once. CDR3 nucleotides: TGTGCCATCAGTGACTTCCCGGTAGGGGGAGGGAGTGGCAATCAGCCCCAGCATTTT. Encoded protein: CAISDFPVGGGSGNQPQHF. V and J are TRBV10-3 and TRBJ1-5; tentative D call: TRBD1 (6 bases). Germline values: CDR1 ENHRY, CDR2 SYGVKD. Trimming left V 3 bases short and J 2 bases short, with 23 bases between. CDR3 length: 19 residues.

The chain carries TRBV7-6 and TRBJ2-5, with D uncertain. This CDR3 has 14 residues. Trimming took 1 base from V and 0 from J, leaving 6 bases between them. Germline CDR1 reads SGHVS; CDR2 reads FNYEAQ. The CDR3 region has the DNA TGTGCCAGCAGCTTAGGTGGCAACCAAGAGACCCAGTACTTC. Its protein is CASSLGGNQETQYF. The complete variable domain, with remaining parts taken from reference TRBV7-6 and TRBJ2-5, reads GAGVSQSPRYKVTKRGQDVALRCDPISGHVSLYWYRQALGQGPEFLTYFNYEAQQDKSGLPNDRFSAERPEGSISTLTIQRTEQRDSAMYRCASSLGGNQETQYFGPGTRLLVL.

This chain links TRBV6-5 with TRBJ2-1, with a weak D call TRBD2 (6 bases). V shed 7 bases and J shed 2 bases, with 12 bases lying between them. The CDR3 runs 14 residues. Germline-derived CDR1 and CDR2 are MNHEY and SVGAGI. The CDR3 DNA sequence: TGTGCCAGCACATGGGGCGGGGCCTACAATGAGCAGTTCTTC. Its protein product is CASTWGGAYNEQFF.

The chain has TRBV11-3 and TRBJ2-1; 10 positions match TRBD2. The CDR3 sequence is 15 residues long. Trimming at V came to 6 bases and at J to 9 bases, leaving 11 bases not matched to a gene. Germline values: CDR1 SGHNT, CDR2 YENEEA. The CDR3: CASRSTSGKSTEQFF. The DNA of the CDR3 is TGTGCCAGCAGGTCAACTAGCGGGAAATCCACTGAGCAGTTCTTC.

V usage is TRBV15 and J usage is TRBJ1-5; 8 bases match TRBD1. After removal of 9 bases from V and 1 base from J, the junction contained 8 bases not matched to a gene. In germline, CDR1 is LNHNV, CDR2 YYDKDF (reference sequence). CDR3 length: 15 residues. The CDR3 here is CATETGGRSNQPQHF. The CDR3 bases are TGTGCCACAGAAACAGGGGGAAGAAGCAATCAGCCCCAGCATTTT.

This chain connects TRBV21-1 to TRBJ2-1; TRBD2 reflects the table's D call only, with no check against the DNA. TRBV21-1 is an annotated pseudogene. This CDR3 spans 17 amino acids. For the CDR3, the DNA is TGTGCCAGCAGAGACCCCCGGCTAGCGGGAGGTATTAATGAGCAGTTCTTC. Translating it yields CASRDPRLAGGINEQFF.

The chain employs TRBV19 and TRBJ1-5, with 7 bases identical to TRBD1. V lost 5 bases and J lost 0; bases outside the gene matches: 4. The CDR3 is made up of 15 amino acids. Germline CDR1 and CDR2: LNHDA and SQIVND (reference sequence). CDR3: CASSPTGYSNQPQHF. DNA for the CDR3: TGTGCCAGTAGTCCGACAGGGTATAGCAATCAGCCCCAGCATTTT. Looking up the rest from reference TRBV19 and TRBJ1-5 gives the full variable domain: DGGITQSPKYLFRKEGQNVTLSCEQNLNHDAMYWYRQDPGQGLRLIYYSQIVNDFQKGDIAEGYSVSREKKESFPLTVTSAQKNPTAFYLCASSPTGYSNQPQHFGDGTRLSIL.

This chain joins TRBV4-2 and TRBJ2-6; TRBD1 is a possible D gene (5 bases). The CDR3 has 16 residues. V shed 0 bases and J shed 1 base, with 7 bases lying between them. Germline V lookup: CDR1 LGHNA, CDR2 YNFKEQ. The CDR3 reads CASSQERGSGANVLTF. The CDR3 region has the DNA TGTGCCAGCAGCCAAGAAAGGGGTTCTGGGGCCAACGTCCTGACTTTC.

The rearrangement joins TRBV6-5 to TRBJ2-7; TRBD2 matches at 11 bases. V gave up 6 bases and J gave up 2 bases; unmatched junction bases: 6. This CDR3 comprises 15 residues. Germline values: CDR1 MNHEY, CDR2 SVGAGI. The CDR3 region is CASRGGLAGTYEQYF. CDR3 in DNA: TGTGCCAGCAGGGGAGGACTAGCGGGCACCTACGAGCAGTACTTC.

This rearrangement joins TRBV28 to TRBJ2-7, with D perhaps TRBD2 (5 bases). V dropped 10 bases and J dropped 2 bases, with 18 bases sitting between them. The CDR3 has 14 amino acids. Germline assignment: CDR1 MDHEN and CDR2 SYDVKM. The CDR3 region is CATGEEGPPYEQYF. In nucleotides, the CDR3 is TGTGCCACCGGGGAAGAGGGTCCCCCCTACGAGCAGTACTTC. Full variable domain (rest looked up from reference TRBV28 and TRBJ2-7): DVKVTQSSRYLVKRTGEKVFLECVQDMDHENMFWYRQDPGLGLRLIYFSYDVKMKEKGDIPEGYSVSREKKERFSLILESASTNQTSMYLCATGEEGPPYEQYFGPGTRLTVT.

The chain uses TRBV7-9 and TRBJ1-5; D remains unclear. CDR3 size: 14 residues. Germline V gene lookup returns CDR1 SEHNR and CDR2 FQNEAQ (reference sequence). The V end was cut by 1 base, the J end by 4 bases, with 8 bases between. CDR3 in amino acids: CASSLDAGNQPQHF. The CDR3 nucleotides are TGTGCCAGCAGCTTAGATGCCGGGAATCAGCCCCAGCATTTT.

The rearrangement links TRBV25-1 to TRBJ2-7; 12 bases fit TRBD2. The ends lost 2 bases at V and 3 bases at J; junction bases unmatched: 2. There are 15 residues in the CDR3. Germline V lookup: CDR1 MGHDK, CDR2 SYGVNS. CDR3 nucleotide sequence: TGTGCCAGCAGTGAAGGACTAGCGGGACTCTACGAGCAGTACTTC. This translates into CASSEGLAGLYEQYF.

This rearrangement joins TRBV11-3 to TRBJ2-1; D is undetermined. The CDR3 is 16 amino acids. Germline CDR1 and CDR2: SGHNT and YENEEA. V lost 4 bases and J 0 bases, leaving 13 bases between the germline ends. The CDR3 region is CASSSTAVNSYNEQFF. The CDR3 DNA follows: TGTGCCAGCAGCTCCACGGCGGTAAACTCCTACAATGAGCAGTTCTTC.

The chain uses TRBV7-9 and TRBJ1-2; D not resolved. CDR1 and CDR2 from the germline V gene are SEHNR and FQNEAQ (reference sequence). This CDR3 is 14 amino acids long. Trimming left V 5 bases short and J 0 bases short, with 10 bases between. The CDR3 sequence is CASSHRPSNYGYTF. The CDR3 nucleotides are TGTGCCAGCAGCCACAGACCCTCTAACTATGGCTACACCTTC. The entire variable domain, with the rest obtained from reference TRBV7-9 and TRBJ1-2, is as follows: DTGVSQNPRHKITKRGQNVTFRCDPISEHNRLYWYRQTLGQGPEFLTYFQNEAQLEKSRLLSDRFSAERPKGSFSTLEIQRTEQGDSAMYLCASSHRPSNYGYTFGSGTRLTVV.

The V gene is TRBV13, the J gene TRBJ2-2; D is uncertain. The germline V gene encodes CDR1 PRHDT and CDR2 FYEKMQ (reference sequence). The CDR3 contains 14 residues. With 4 bases removed from V and 7 bases from J, the gap between germline ends came to 13 bases. CDR3 sequence reads: CASSYSTVVGELFF. The CDR3 DNA reads TGTGCCAGCAGCTATTCTACGGTGGTCGGGGAGCTGTTTTTT.

This rearrangement joins TRBV27 to TRBJ1-1; possibly TRBD1 for D (6 bases). The germline V gene encodes CDR1 MNHEY and CDR2 SMNVEV (reference sequence). CDR3 length: 14 amino acids. V was pared by 5 bases and J by 6 bases, with 16 bases between. CDR3 DNA: TGTGCCAGCAGTCAACAGGGTATAAGCGCTGAAGCTTTCTTT. Its translation: CASSQQGISAEAFF.

V gene TRBV7-2 combines with J gene TRBJ2-1, with TRBD2 matching 15 bases. The V segment lost 5 bases and the J segment 7 bases; nucleotides outside the gene matches: 3. CDR1 is SGHTA, CDR2 FQGNSA, per germline. This CDR3 contains 15 residues. The CDR3 region is CASSRTSGRGNEQFF. Here the CDR3 DNA reads TGTGCCAGCAGCCGGACTAGCGGGAGGGGAAATGAGCAGTTCTTC.

The genes are TRBV6-2 or TRBV6-3 and TRBJ2-7, with a possible D match to TRBD1 (7 bases). Germline V gene lookup returns CDR1 MNHEY and CDR2 SVGEGT. Trimming removed 0 bases at V and 3 bases at J, with 12 bases between. This CDR3 spans 15 amino acids. This CDR3 is CASSYSEGAGYEQYF. The CDR3 bases are TGTGCCAGCAGTTACTCGGAGGGGGCAGGCTACGAGCAGTACTTC.

The chain joins TRBV27 to TRBJ2-7; 9 bases agree with TRBD2. Unmatched junction bases numbered 7, after V lost 7 bases and J lost 0 bases. CDR1 and CDR2 (germline): MNHEY, SMNVEV (reference sequence). This CDR3 has 15 residues. The CDR3 coding sequence is TGTGCCAGCAACGCGAGCGGGAGGAGCTCCTACGAGCAGTACTTC. This sequence encodes CASNASGRSSYEQYF.

The V call is TRBV30, the J call TRBJ2-2; D possibly corresponds to TRBD2 (5 bases). CDR3 length: 14 amino acids. Germline V lookup: CDR1 GTSNPN, CDR2 SVGIG (reference sequence). The V gene lost 1 base and the J gene lost 4 bases, with 10 bases spanning the gap. CDR3 residues: CAWSGGDSTGELFF. CDR3 nucleotide sequence: TGTGCCTGGAGTGGGGGAGACTCCACCGGGGAGCTGTTTTTT.

The rearrangement links TRBV27 to TRBJ1-2; D might be TRBD1 (6 bases). The CDR3 runs to 17 residues. The ends were cut back, 0 bases at V and 5 bases at J, with 19 bases in the middle. Germline CDR1 reads MNHEY; CDR2 reads SMNVEV (reference sequence). The DNA of the CDR3 is TGTGCCAGCAGTTTATCCGAGTACTCAGGGGTACGATATGGCTACACCTTC. The encoded protein is CASSLSEYSGVRYGYTF.

For the CDR3, the DNA is TGTGCCAGCAATCCCGAAGGGCGGGGTTACTCCCAGTACTTC. Its protein product is CASNPEGRGYSQYF. The rearrangement links TRBV2 to TRBJ2-5, with D tentatively TRBD2 (6 bases). The germline V gene encodes CDR1 SNHLY and CDR2 FYNNEI. V lost 7 bases and J 9 bases, leaving 21 bases between the germline ends. The CDR3 is 14 residues long.

The chain couples TRBV3-1 (or the pseudogene TRBV3-2) to TRBJ2-3; 12 bases line up with TRBD2. This CDR3 contains 21 residues. Germline V gene sequence: CDR1 LGHDT, CDR2 YNNKEL (reference sequence). V trimming: 2 bases; J trimming: 1 base; junction bases outside the gene matches: 16. This chain's CDR3 is CASSQIQALAGGLVGTDTQYF. DNA for the CDR3: TGTGCCAGCAGCCAAATCCAAGCCCTAGCGGGAGGGCTGGTAGGCACAGATACGCAGTATTTT.

The chain links TRBV9 to TRBJ2-7, with 9 nucleotides matching TRBD1. Germline loops: CDR1 SGDLS, CDR2 YYNGEE. V lost 4 bases, J lost 5 bases, and 7 bases stayed unmatched. The CDR3 sequence is 14 residues long. CDR3 coding DNA: TGTGCCAGCAGCATCCGGGACAGGGTCAACGAGCAGTACTTC. It yields the protein CASSIRDRVNEQYF.

This chain joins TRBV2 and TRBJ2-1; 10 bases match TRBD2. Per germline, CDR1 SNHLY and CDR2 FYNNEI. The V gene end was trimmed by 3 bases and the J gene end by 4 bases; junction bases not matched to a gene: 3. CDR3 size: 15 residues. The CDR3 spells CASSEGLASYNEQFF. CDR3 bases: TGTGCCAGCAGTGAGGGACTAGCGTCGTACAATGAGCAGTTCTTC.

The chain couples TRBV19 to TRBJ1-1; TRBD1 matches at 7 bases. CDR1 LNHDA and CDR2 SQIVND come from the germline V gene (reference sequence). This CDR3 has 14 amino acids. V lost 4 bases, J lost 5 bases, and 7 bases stayed unmatched. DNA of the CDR3: TGTGCCAGTAGTACCTTGACAGGGTTGACTGAAGCTTTCTTT. Translation: CASSTLTGLTEAFF.

The J gene is TRBJ1-5, the V gene TRBV24-1; D perhaps matches TRBD1 (6 bases). Germline-derived CDR1 and CDR2 are KGHDR and SFDVKD. This CDR3 has 15 residues. V was cut by 4 bases and J by 0 bases, with 9 bases left in between. CDR3 in DNA: TGTGCCACCAGTGAGGGGGCGGCTAGCAATCAGCCCCAGCATTTT. Translated: CATSEGAASNQPQHF.